This record looks at one T cell receptor beta chain sequence and its context. Its target is not known. These data originate in a study of OX40 agonist ivuxolimab in advanced cancers. Study background: Anti-PD-1, anti-PD-L1 or anti-CTLA-4 therapy given earlier was allowed, and approximately 40% had some.

The V segment lost 7 bases and the J segment 6 bases; nucleotides outside the gene matches: 9. This CDR3 region has 14 residues. The germline V gene encodes CDR1 MGHDK and CDR2 SYGVNS. General study findings and limits: Compared with CD4+, CD8+ T cells on average had more expanded clones.

Here immunoSEQ multiplex PCR was the method, and the copy in TCRdb shows in-frame clones only, minus some. Of about 89,000 clones in the sample, approximately 90% were seen once. This sequence joins TRBV25-1 and TRBJ1-2; 9 bases are shared with TRBD1. The receptor's source is an adult with an advanced solid tumor such as melanoma, head and neck, liver or kidney cancer. The specimen was CD4+ or CD8+ T cells sorted from blood, collected in a trial of the OX40 agonist ivuxolimab. The CDR3 here is CASTAGQGTNGYTF. The CDR3 coding sequence is TGTGCCAGCACCGCAGGACAGGGGACGAATGGCTACACCTTC.